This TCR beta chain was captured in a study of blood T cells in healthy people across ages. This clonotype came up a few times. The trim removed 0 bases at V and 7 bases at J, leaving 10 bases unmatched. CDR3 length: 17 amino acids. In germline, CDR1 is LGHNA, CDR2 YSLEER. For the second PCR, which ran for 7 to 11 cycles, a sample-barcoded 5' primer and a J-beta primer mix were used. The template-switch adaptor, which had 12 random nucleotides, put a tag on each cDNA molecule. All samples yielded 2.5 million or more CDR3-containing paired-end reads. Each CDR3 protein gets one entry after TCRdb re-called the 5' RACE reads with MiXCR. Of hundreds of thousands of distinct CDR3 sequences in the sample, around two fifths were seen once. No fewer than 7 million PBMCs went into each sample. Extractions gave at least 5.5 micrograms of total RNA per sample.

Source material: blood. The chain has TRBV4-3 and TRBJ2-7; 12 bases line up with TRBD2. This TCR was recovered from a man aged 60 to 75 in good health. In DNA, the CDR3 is TGCGCCAGCAGCCAAGAACCCCCTAGCGGGGGGGCCTGGGAGCAGTACTTC. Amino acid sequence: CASSQEPPSGGAWEQYF.